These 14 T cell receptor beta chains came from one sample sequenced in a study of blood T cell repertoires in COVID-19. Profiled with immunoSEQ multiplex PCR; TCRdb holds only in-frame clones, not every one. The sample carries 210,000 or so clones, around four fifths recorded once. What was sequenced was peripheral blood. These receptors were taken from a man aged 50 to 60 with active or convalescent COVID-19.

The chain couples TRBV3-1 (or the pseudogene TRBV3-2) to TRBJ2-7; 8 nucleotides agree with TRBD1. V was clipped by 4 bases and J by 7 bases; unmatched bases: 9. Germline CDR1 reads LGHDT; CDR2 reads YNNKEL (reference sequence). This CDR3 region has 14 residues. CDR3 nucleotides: TGTGCCAGCAGCCGGACAGGGAAAGACGGAGAGCAGTACTTC. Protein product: CASSRTGKDGEQYF.

This CDR3 reads CASSSGTGWGNTEAFF. The CDR3 coding sequence is TGTGCCAGCAGCTCAGGGACAGGTTGGGGAAACACTGAAGCTTTCTTT. V gene TRBV5-6 combines with J gene TRBJ1-1; 8 positions agree with TRBD1. The J segment lost 2 bases and the V segment lost 3 bases, leaving 9 bases of the junction unmatched. The CDR3 is 16 amino acids. Germline CDR1 SGHDT, CDR2 YYEEEE.

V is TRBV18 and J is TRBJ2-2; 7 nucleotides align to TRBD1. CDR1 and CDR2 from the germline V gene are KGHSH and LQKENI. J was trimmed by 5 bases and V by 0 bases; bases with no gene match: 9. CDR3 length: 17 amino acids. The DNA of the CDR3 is TGTGCCAGCTCACCACCTCCCGGGACAGATCGTACCGGGGAGCTGTTTTTT. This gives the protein CASSPPPGTDRTGELFF.

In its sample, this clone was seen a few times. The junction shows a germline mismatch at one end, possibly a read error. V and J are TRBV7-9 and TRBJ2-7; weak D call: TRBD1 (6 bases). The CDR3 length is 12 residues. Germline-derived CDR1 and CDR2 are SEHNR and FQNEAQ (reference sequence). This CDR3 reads CASSSPGTPVNF. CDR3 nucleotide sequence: TGTGCCAGCAGCTCCCCCGGGACACCAGTCAACTTC.

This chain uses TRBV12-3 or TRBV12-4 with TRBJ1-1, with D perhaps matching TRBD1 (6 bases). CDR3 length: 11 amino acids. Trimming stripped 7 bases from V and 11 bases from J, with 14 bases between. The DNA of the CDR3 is TGTGCCAGCACCCTTGACAGGTCGGCTTTCTTT. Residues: CASTLDRSAFF.

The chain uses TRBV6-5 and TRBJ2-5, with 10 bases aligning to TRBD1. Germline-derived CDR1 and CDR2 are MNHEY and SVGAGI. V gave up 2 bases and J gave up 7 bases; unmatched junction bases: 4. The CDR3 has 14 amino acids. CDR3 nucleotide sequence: TGTGCCAGCAGTTACGACAGGGGGCGGGTGACCCAGTACTTC. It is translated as CASSYDRGRVTQYF.

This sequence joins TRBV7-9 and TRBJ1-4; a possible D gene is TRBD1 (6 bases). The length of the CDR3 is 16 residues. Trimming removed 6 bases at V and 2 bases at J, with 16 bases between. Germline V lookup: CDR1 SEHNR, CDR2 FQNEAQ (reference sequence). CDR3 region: CASRSVGGGTNEKLFF. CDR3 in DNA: TGTGCCAGCAGATCCGTAGGGGGTGGCACTAATGAAAAACTGTTTTTT.

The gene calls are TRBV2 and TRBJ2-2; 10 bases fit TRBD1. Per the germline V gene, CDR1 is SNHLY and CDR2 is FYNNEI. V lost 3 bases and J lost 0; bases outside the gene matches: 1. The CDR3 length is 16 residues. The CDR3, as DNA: TGTGCCAGCAGTGACGGGACAGGGGCGAACACCGGGGAGCTGTTTTTT. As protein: CASSDGTGANTGELFF. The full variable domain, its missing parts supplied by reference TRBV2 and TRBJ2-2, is EPEVTQTPSHQVTQMGQEVILRCVPISNHLYFYWYRQILGQKVEFLVSFYNNEISEKSEIFDDQFSVERPDGSNFTLKIRSTKLEDSAMYFCASSDGTGANTGELFFGEGSRLTVL.

The DNA for the CDR3 is TGTGCCAGCAGCGCCGCGTACGAGCAGTACTTC. It yields the protein CASSAAYEQYF. The chain links TRBV11-2 to TRBJ2-7; no clear D. The CDR3 loop spans 11 amino acids. The germline V gene has CDR1 SGHAT and CDR2 FQNNGV. V lost 5 bases to trimming and J lost 4 bases, with 6 bases between them.

The CDR3 DNA reads as TGTGCCAGCAGCTTAGGGGCGCAGGGCGACGAGCAGTACTTC. Protein sequence: CASSLGAQGDEQYF. The V call is TRBV11-2, the J call TRBJ2-7; D is perhaps TRBD1 (5 bases). The length of the CDR3 is 14 residues. The V gene's germline CDR1 is SGHAT and CDR2 FQNNGV. V was pared by 1 base and J by 5 bases, with 12 bases between.

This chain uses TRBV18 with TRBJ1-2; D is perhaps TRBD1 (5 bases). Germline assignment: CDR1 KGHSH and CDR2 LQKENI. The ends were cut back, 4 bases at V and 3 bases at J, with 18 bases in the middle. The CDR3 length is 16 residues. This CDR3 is CASSLERSGFDYGYTF. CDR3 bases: TGTGCCAGCTCACTTGAGAGGTCAGGGTTTGACTATGGCTACACCTTC.

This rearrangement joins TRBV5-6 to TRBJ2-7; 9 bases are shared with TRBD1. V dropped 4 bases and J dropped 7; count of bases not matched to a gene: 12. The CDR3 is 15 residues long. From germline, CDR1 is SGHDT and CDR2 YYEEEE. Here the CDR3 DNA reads TGTGCCAGCAGCCCCGCAATACAGGGGGCGGGGGAGCAGTACTTC. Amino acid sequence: CASSPAIQGAGEQYF.

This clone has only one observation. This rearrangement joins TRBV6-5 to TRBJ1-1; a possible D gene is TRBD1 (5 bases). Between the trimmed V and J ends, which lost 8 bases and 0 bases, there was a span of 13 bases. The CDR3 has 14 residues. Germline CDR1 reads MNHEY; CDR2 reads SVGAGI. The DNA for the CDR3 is TGTGCCAGCTTCCGGACACCAATGAACACTGAAGCTTTCTTT. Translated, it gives CASFRTPMNTEAFF.

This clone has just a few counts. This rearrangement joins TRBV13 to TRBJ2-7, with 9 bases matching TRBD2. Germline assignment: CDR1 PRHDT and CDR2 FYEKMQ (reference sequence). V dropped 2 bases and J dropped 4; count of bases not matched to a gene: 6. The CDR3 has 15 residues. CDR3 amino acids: CASSLRREGYYEQYF. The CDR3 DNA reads TGTGCCAGCAGCTTAAGGCGGGAGGGCTATTACGAGCAGTACTTC.